This T cell receptor (beta chain) was sequenced in a study of cytomegalovirus exposure and HLA in healthy donors. The PCR had 60 Vbeta and 13 Jbeta primers. Profiling relied on immunoSEQ multiplex PCR, and the TCRdb table lists in-frame clones only, not all of them. The repertoire holds 200,000 to 250,000 clones, around 80% seen once, with roughly 2.5% in the top ten. The TCR originated in a woman in her fifties or sixties in good health and CMV-seropositive. The sequencing input was PBMCs.

The CDR3 region is CASSQGPGGYSNQPQHF. CDR3 nucleotide sequence: TGTGCCAGCAGCCAAGGACCAGGGGGCTATAGCAATCAGCCCCAGCATTTT. The chain couples TRBV9 to TRBJ1-5, with 8 bases that match TRBD1. This CDR3 is built from 17 residues. Per germline, CDR1 SGDLS and CDR2 YYNGEE. Trimming at V came to 4 bases and at J to 0 bases, leaving 9 bases not matched to a gene.